This T cell receptor beta chain was sequenced for a study of tumor and adjacent non-tumor tissue in lung cancer (dated by TCRdb to 2016 to 2018). As for the study more broadly: The cohort included some twelve adenocarcinoma, a couple of squamous cell carcinoma and 1 small cell lung cancer patients. A total of some 130,000,000 productive TCRbeta reads were generated by sequencing, corresponding to an average of roughly 4.1 million reads per sample. Ages among the roughly 15 patients ranged from about 30 to 76 years, there were around ten men and 5 women, and disease was at TNM stage I to III. TCRbeta CDR3 sequencing was performed on a few dozen paired specimens, with one tumor sample and one normal lung sample collected per patient. The study compared bulk TCRbeta repertoires between lung tumor tissue and matched distant non-tumor lung tissue from about 14 lung cancer patients.

In its sample, this clonotype was seen once. Its antigen is unknown. One base away lies a much larger clone, so this may be a sequencing read error. Spanning cysteine to phenylalanine, the CDR3 consists of 15 amino acids. Of all the DNA, just the CDR3 is kept, 45 bases in frame from base 1. V is cut back by 5 bases and J by 10 bases, with 9 bases in the junction unmatched. Study-wide findings and limitations: Tumor tissue showed significantly higher TCR diversity (inverse Simpson) than normal lung tissue, at 431.37 vs 166.20 (P = 0.0075, Mann-Whitney U test). The top 100 clones accounted for a significantly larger cumulative portion of the repertoire in normal lung than in tumor tissue. Younger patients had significantly higher TCR diversity, and higher tumor TCR diversity was associated with shorter overall and disease-free survival. Peripheral blood was not sequenced, so blood TCRbeta repertoires in these lung cancer patients were not examined. Only 15 or so patients were included in the cohort, and the need for larger samples and more detailed clinical data was noted by the authors. The sequencing platform is not named in the methods, and unique molecular identifiers are not mentioned.

Receptors were amplified or captured by multiplex PCR. TCRdb names Illumina HiSeq 2500 as the instrument used. TCRbeta libraries were constructed through three rounds of nested PCR with primers (Table S4) according to protocols modified from ARM-PCR. Before sequencing, PCR products of 200-500 bp were cut from the gel and purified using the QIAquick gel extraction kit. In the authors' own workflow: Reads were cleaned with Trimmomatic, merged with FLASH into complete CDR3 sequences, and assigned to V(D)J germline segments with MiTCR. Clonal diversity was calculated as the inverse Simpson's index using VDJtools. In-frame sequences without a premature stop codon were defined as productive reads. TCRdb reanalyzed the raw reads on its own, using fastp at Q25 for trimming and MiXCR for clone calling, and kept in-frame beta chains. Each entry is one CDR3 protein sequence, shown with its most common DNA and genes. It is TCRdb's table, rather than the study itself, that gives the V and J calls and clone size. The sample data list around 70,000 distinct CDR3 sequences, and 60% of these were observed just once. Roughly 21% of the sample is taken by the ten largest.

RNA was extracted from bulk unsorted tissue and checked for quality with a NanoDrop ND-1000 and an Agilent 2100. All donors had newly diagnosed lung cancer, had not received prior chemotherapy, and were admitted for thoracic surgery in China between August and November 2014. Patients who had received previous radiotherapy or chemotherapy, or who had another concurrent cancer, were excluded from the study. Pieces of surgical tissue measuring roughly 1-2.1 cm3 were kept in RNAlater solution and held at -80 degrees C until needed. Rearrangement joined TRBV12-3 or TRBV12-4 to TRBJ1-5; 12 central bases correspond to TRBD1. The sequencing input was lung tumor tissue. The TCR comes from a man in his fifties with non-small cell lung cancer. The DNA is TGTGCCAGCAGTCGGGACAGGGGGCGAGGTCATCCCCAGCATTTT. It codes for CASSRDRGRGHPQHF.